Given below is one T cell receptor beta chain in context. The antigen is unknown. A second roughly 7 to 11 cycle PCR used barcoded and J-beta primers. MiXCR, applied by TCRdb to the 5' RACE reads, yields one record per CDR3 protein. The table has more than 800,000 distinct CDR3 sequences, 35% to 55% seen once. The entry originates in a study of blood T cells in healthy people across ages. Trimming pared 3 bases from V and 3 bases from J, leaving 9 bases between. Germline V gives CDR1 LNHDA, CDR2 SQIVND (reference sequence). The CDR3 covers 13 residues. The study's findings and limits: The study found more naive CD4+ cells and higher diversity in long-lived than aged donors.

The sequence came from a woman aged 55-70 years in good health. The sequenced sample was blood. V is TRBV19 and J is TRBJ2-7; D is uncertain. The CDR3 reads CASSMDPNYEQYF. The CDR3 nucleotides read TGTGCCAGTAGTATGGACCCGAACTACGAGCAGTACTTC.